Each of the 3 T cell receptor beta chains below was sequenced from the same sample in a study of T cells in Graves' hyperthyroidism and ophthalmopathy. TCR beta CDR3 sequences were amplified from RNA transcripts. An initial round of RT-PCR targeting the TCR CDR3 relied on the HTBI primer set. MiXCR, run by TCRdb on the multiplex PCR reads, gives a single entry per CDR3 protein. The top ten hold less than 35% of the sample, which has around 430,000 distinct CDR3 sequences, approximately 15% seen once. Sequenced sample: blood. The source of these receptors is a woman in her 30s with Graves' hyperthyroidism.

This clonotype occurred many times. CDR3: CASSLSGVGNSPLHF. For the CDR3, the DNA is TGTGCCAGCAGTTTATCGGGGGTGGGGAATTCACCCCTCCACTTT. The chain has TRBV28 and TRBJ1-6, with D possibly matching TRBD1 (5 bases). Germline assignment: CDR1 MDHEN and CDR2 SYDVKM. This CDR3 contains 15 residues. Deletions cut 1 base from V and 7 bases from J, with 11 bases between. Combining the CDR3 with reference TRBV28 and TRBJ1-6 gives the whole variable domain DVKVTQSSRYLVKRTGEKVFLECVQDMDHENMFWYRQDPGLGLRLIYFSYDVKMKEKGDIPEGYSVSREKKERFSLILESASTNQTSMYLCASSLSGVGNSPLHFGNGTRLTVT.

This clonotype occurred a few times. The rearrangement joins TRBV5-6 to TRBJ2-7, with 7 positions matching TRBD2. Germline loops: CDR1 SGHDT, CDR2 YYEEEE. The CDR3 has 14 residues. Germline trimming cut 3 bases from V and 6 bases from J; bases unmatched to any gene: 9. CDR3 protein: CASSSRLAAREQYF. The CDR3 DNA sequence: TGTGCCAGCAGCTCCAGACTAGCTGCGCGCGAGCAGTACTTC.

This clonotype was detected many times. The V call is TRBV3-1, the J call TRBJ2-7; D remains ambiguous. CDR3 length equals 14 residues. The germline gives CDR1 LGHDT, CDR2 YNNKEL (reference sequence). Between the trimmed V and J ends, which lost 1 base and 3 bases, there was a span of 10 bases. The CDR3 DNA sequence: TGTGCCAGCAGCCAAGTGACGCAGAGCTACGAGCAGTACTTC. Translation: CASSQVTQSYEQYF.